This T cell receptor beta chain was sequenced in a study of blood T cells in healthy people across ages. Aged about 6 to 95, donors were systemically healthy Caucasians from Russia. CDR1 is LNHNV and CDR2 is YYDKDF in the germline V gene (reference sequence). This CDR3 contains 12 residues. Between the trimmed V and J ends, which lost 1 base and 2 bases, there was a span of 2 bases. General study results and limits: Any conclusive comparison of naive versus antigen-experienced cells was prevented by using unsorted PBMCs. Roughly linear declines in TCR beta diversity per million T cells occurred with age.

For this clonotype: Its antigen is not known.

A second PCR of 7 to 11 cycles used a sample-barcoded 5' primer and a J-beta primer mix. The template-switch adaptor, which had 12 random nucleotides, put a tag on each cDNA molecule. One entry per CDR3 protein results from TCRdb running MiXCR on the 5' RACE reads. This sample has fewer than 900,000 distinct CDR3 sequences, with over 45% found just once. V and J are TRBV15 and TRBJ2-5; D is unclear. The sequenced sample consisted of blood. This TCR came from a woman aged 60-75 years in good health. CDR3 residues: CATSRGQETQYF. The CDR3 DNA is TGTGCCACCAGCAGAGGGCAAGAGACCCAGTACTTC.